The 6 T cell receptor beta chains presented below share a single source sample, sequenced in a study of T cells after posttransplantation cyclophosphamide. A marrow graft followed busulfan-fludarabine conditioning, with cyclophosphamide on days +3 and +4. Profiling relied on immunoSEQ multiplex PCR, and the TCRdb table lists in-frame clones only, not all of them. This sample carries about 2,100 clones, none of them present only once. The sequenced sample was PBMCs, obtained 86 days after allogeneic stem cell transplant with posttransplant cyclophosphamide. The receptor source for this set is a female patient in her 60s who received an allogeneic stem cell transplant from a related donor and was CMV-positive. Some T cells here may be from the graft donor.

This clone was seen repeatedly, ten times or more. This chain connects TRBV28 to TRBJ2-2; D might be TRBD1 (7 bases). Germline V gives CDR1 MDHEN, CDR2 SYDVKM. V lost 7 bases and J lost 7, with 16 bases in between. CDR3 length equals 14 residues. In nucleotides, the CDR3 is TGTGCCAGCACCTCCAGGGGGGTCGGCGGGGAGCTGTTTTTT. This sequence encodes CASTSRGVGGELFF.

There are many counts of this clone. The chain has TRBV6-5 and TRBJ2-7; possibly TRBD2 for D (6 bases). The germline CDR1 and CDR2 sequences are MNHEY and SVGAGI. The CDR3 is 15 residues long. The germline V and J ends were trimmed by 6 bases and 7 bases, with 22 bases remaining between them. The CDR3: CASRWGRGSAREQYF. CDR3 coding DNA: TGTGCCAGCAGGTGGGGACGGGGGTCGGCTAGGGAGCAGTACTTC.

This clone has at least ten counts. V gene TRBV27 combines with J gene TRBJ1-5; 8 bases match TRBD1. Germline V CDR1 and CDR2: MNHEY, SMNVEV (reference sequence). V lost 7 bases to trimming and J lost 1 base; unmatched junction nucleotides: 6. CDR3 size: 15 residues. CDR3 region: CASKVGQESNQPQHF. The CDR3 DNA is TGTGCCAGCAAAGTGGGACAGGAGAGCAATCAGCCCCAGCATTTT.

This clone was counted many times. V gene TRBV14 combines with J gene TRBJ2-3, with 12 nucleotides matching TRBD2. The trim removed 4 bases at V and 1 base at J, leaving 6 bases unmatched. Germline-derived CDR1 and CDR2 are SGHDN and FVKESK. There are 17 residues in the CDR3. The CDR3 region has the DNA TGTGCCAGCAGCCCTAGCGGGAGGGCCGGTGGCACAGATACGCAGTATTTT. This sequence encodes CASSPSGRAGGTDTQYF.

This clone is medium-sized by share. The chain couples TRBV24-1 to TRBJ2-1; 9 positions match TRBD1. The CDR3 extends over 15 amino acids. In germline, CDR1 is KGHDR, CDR2 SFDVKD. V was clipped by 7 bases and J by 8 bases; unmatched bases: 11. The CDR3 DNA reads as TGTGCCACCAGGATTGGGGGACAGGGCGGCCATGAGCAGTTCTTC. It translates to CATRIGGQGGHEQFF.

This clone counts as medium-sized. The genes are TRBV10-3 and TRBJ1-1; TRBD1 aligns across 9 bases. With V trimmed by 4 bases and J by 8 bases, 5 bases remained unmatched. Germline V gives CDR1 ENHRY, CDR2 SYGVKD. This CDR3 region has 13 residues. The CDR3 nucleotides read TGTGCCATCAGTGTCCGAACAGGGGGCGAAGCTTTCTTT. This codes for CAISVRTGGEAFF.